The TCR beta chain described here comes from a study of patients and donors after allogeneic stem cell transplantation. The CDR3 length is 12 residues. V was pared by 5 bases and J by 6 bases, with 9 bases between. This clonotype came up many times. Each CDR3 protein is one row after TCRdb ran MiXCR on the RT-PCR reads. This sample has approximately 430,000 distinct CDR3 sequences; around 15% occur once, and the top ten carry around 6.8%. This receptor was identified in a human donor who was either an allogeneic HSCT recipient or a stem cell or donor lymphocyte infusion donor (not recorded which). It is not recorded whose cells these are; they may come from a transplant donor. The rearrangement uses TRBV12-3 or TRBV12-4 and TRBJ2-3; D uncertain. The specimen was blood, either unsorted or a sorted T cell fraction (not recorded which). In DNA, the CDR3 is TGTGCCAGCAGTCTGACCTTTGATACGCAGTATTTT. Its protein product is CASSLTFDTQYF.